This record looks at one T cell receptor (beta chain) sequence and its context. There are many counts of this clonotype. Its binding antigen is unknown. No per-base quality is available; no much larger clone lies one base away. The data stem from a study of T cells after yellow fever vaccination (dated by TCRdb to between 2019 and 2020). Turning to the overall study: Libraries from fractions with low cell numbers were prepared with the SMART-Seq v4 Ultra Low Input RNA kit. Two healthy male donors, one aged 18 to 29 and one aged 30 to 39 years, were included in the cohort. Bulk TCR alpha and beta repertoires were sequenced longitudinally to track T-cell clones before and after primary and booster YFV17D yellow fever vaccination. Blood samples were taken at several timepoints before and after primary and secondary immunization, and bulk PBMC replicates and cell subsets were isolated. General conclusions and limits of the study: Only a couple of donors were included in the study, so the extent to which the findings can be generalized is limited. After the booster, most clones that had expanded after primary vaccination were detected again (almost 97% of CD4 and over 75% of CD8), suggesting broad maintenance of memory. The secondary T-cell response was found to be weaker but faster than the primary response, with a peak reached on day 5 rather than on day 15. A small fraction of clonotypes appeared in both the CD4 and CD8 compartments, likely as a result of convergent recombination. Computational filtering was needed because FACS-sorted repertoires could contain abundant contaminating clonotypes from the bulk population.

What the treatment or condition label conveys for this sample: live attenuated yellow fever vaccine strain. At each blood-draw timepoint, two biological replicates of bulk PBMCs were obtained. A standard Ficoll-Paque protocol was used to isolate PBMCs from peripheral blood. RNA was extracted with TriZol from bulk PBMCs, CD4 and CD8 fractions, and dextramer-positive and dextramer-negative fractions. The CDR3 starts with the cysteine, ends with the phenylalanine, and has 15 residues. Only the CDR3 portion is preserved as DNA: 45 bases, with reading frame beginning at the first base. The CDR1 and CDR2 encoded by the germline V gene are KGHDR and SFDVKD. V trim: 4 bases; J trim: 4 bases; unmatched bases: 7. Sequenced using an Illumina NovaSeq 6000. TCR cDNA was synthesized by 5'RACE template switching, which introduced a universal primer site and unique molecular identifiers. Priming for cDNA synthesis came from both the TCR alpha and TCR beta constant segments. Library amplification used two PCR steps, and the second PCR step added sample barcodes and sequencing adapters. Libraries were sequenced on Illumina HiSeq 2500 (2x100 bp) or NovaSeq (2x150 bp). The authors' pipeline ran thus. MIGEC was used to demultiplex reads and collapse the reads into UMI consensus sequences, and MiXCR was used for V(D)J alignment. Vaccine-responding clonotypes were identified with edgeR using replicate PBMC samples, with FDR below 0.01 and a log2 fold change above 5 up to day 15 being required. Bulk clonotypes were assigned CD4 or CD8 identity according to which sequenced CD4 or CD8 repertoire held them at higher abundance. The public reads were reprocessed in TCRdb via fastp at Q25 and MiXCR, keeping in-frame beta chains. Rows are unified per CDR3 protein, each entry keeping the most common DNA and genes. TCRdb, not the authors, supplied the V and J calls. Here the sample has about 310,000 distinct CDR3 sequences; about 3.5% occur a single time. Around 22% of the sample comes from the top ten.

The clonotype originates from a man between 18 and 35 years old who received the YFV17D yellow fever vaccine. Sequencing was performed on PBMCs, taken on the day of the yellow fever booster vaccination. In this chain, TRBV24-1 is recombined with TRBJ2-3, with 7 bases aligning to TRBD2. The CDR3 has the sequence CATSDPGLVADTQYF. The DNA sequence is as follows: TGTGCCACCAGTGACCCCGGACTAGTCGCAGATACGCAGTATTTT.